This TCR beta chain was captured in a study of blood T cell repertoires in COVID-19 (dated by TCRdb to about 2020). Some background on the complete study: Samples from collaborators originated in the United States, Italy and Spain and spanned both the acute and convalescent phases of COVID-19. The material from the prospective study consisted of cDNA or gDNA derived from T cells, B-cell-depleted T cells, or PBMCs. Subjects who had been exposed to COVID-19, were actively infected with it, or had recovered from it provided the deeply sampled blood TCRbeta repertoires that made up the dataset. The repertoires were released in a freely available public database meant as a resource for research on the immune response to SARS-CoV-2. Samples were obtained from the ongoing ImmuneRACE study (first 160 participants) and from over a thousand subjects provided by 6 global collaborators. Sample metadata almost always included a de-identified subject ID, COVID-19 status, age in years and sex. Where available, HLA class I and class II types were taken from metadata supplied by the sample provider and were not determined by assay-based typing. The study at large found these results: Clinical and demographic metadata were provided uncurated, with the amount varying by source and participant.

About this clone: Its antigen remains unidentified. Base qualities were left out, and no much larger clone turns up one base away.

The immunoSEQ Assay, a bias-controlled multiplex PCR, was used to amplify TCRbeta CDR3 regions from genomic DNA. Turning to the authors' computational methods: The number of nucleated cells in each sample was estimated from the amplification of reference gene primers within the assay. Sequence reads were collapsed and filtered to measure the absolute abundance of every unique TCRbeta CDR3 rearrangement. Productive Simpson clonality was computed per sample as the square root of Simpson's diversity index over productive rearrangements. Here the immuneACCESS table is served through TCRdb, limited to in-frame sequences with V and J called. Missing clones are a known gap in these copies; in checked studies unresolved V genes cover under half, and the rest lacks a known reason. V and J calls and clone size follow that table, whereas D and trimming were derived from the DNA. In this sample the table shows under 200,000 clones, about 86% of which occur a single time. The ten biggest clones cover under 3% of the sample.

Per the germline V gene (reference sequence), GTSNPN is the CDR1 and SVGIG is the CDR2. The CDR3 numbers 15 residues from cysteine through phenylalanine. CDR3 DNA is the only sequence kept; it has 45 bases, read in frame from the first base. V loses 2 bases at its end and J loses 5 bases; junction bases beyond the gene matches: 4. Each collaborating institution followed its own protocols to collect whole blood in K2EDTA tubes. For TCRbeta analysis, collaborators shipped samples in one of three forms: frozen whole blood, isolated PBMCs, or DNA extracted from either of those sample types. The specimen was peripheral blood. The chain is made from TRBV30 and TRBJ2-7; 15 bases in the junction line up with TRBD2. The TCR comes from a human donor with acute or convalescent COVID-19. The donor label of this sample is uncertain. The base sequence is TGTGCCTGGAGTCCGGGACTAGCGGGAGGCCACGAGCAGTACTTC. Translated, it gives CAWSPGLAGGHEQYF.